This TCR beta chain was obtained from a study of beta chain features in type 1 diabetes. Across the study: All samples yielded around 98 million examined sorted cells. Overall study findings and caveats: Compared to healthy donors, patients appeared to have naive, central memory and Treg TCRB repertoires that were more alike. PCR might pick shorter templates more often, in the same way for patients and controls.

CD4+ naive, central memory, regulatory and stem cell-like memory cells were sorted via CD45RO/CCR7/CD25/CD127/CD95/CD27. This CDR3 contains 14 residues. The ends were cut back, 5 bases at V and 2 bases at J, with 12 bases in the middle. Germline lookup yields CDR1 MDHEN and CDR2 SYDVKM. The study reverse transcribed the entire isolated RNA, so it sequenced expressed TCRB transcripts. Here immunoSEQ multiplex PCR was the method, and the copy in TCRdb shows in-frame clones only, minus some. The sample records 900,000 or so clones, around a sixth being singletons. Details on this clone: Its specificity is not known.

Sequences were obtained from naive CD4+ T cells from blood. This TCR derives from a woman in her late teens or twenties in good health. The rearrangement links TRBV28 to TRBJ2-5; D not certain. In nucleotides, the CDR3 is TGTGCCAGCAGTAGCCGCGGAAGGCAAGAGACCCAGTACTTC. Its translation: CASSSRGRQETQYF.